This T cell receptor beta chain was sequenced during a study of T cell changes during pregnancy in multiple sclerosis. Measured with immunoSEQ multiplex PCR; TCRdb has only the in-frame clones, and not every one. The table includes under 80,000 clones, roughly 94% detected once. With 1 base removed from V and 5 bases from J, the gap between germline ends came to 10 bases. Per the germline V gene, CDR1 is MNHNS and CDR2 is SASEGT. This CDR3 has 14 residues. The TCR sequence derives from a female donor with multiple sclerosis, enrolled in a pregnancy study. Sequenced material: peripheral blood, taken in the third trimester of pregnancy. V usage is TRBV6-1 and J usage is TRBJ2-3; no clear D. The CDR3 reads CASSEGPIVDTQYF. As DNA, the CDR3 is TGTGCCAGCAGTGAAGGGCCCATCGTAGATACGCAGTATTTT.